This record looks at one T cell receptor beta chain sequence and its context. These data are taken from a study of blood T cell repertoires in COVID-19. About the research overall: Acute-phase and convalescent COVID-19 samples originated in the United States, Italy and Spain. Nucleic acid was either cDNA or gDNA, and it came from T cells, B-cell-depleted T cells, or PBMCs.

Authors' data handling: Amplification from reference gene primers served as the basis for estimated nucleated cell counts. Some clones are missing from TCRdb's copy, which holds only in-frame ones; the method was immunoSEQ multiplex PCR. The DNA gave D and trimming, while V, J and clone size come from that table. Altogether fewer than 150,000 clones are present, more than 80% being singletons, with the ten largest covering around 4.7%. The CDR3 length is 16 residues. Germline CDR1 reads MNHNY; CDR2 reads SVGAGI (reference sequence). V was pared by 5 bases and J by 10 bases, with 24 bases between. The clonotype was recovered from a human donor in a cohort sampled during active COVID-19. Sequencing was performed on peripheral blood. The chain uses TRBV6-6 and TRBJ2-1, with D perhaps matching TRBD1 (6 bases). DNA for the CDR3: TGTGCCAGCAGTACTCCAGGGGACGGAATGAGACGGGAGCAGTTCTTC. Its translation is CASSTPGDGMRREQFF.